Listed here are 23 T cell receptor beta chains from one sample, sequenced in a study of cytomegalovirus exposure and HLA in healthy donors. The PCR had 60 Vbeta and 13 Jbeta primers. The method was immunoSEQ multiplex PCR; TCRdb's version includes in-frame clones alone and lacks a portion of them. The sample contains 150,000 to 190,000 clones, around 84% of which appear only once. Material for sequencing was PBMCs. These receptors were collected from a woman aged 18 to 35 in good health and CMV-seronegative.

The V gene is TRBV28, the J gene TRBJ2-2, with no clear D. Trimming left V 5 bases short and J 0 bases short, with 7 bases between. The CDR3 has 14 residues. Germline V gene sequence: CDR1 MDHEN, CDR2 SYDVKM. The CDR3 coding sequence is TGTGCCAGCAGTGTTAGAACGAACACCGGGGAGCTGTTTTTT. It translates to CASSVRTNTGELFF.

The chain uses TRBV6-6 and TRBJ2-7, with D possibly being TRBD1 (6 bases). V shed 2 bases and J shed 5 bases, with 19 bases lying between them. In germline, CDR1 is MNHNY, CDR2 SVGAGI (reference sequence). The CDR3 is 16 residues long. The DNA of the CDR3 is TGTGCCAGCAGTTACCCCCCACAGGGCCTGGACGACGAGCAGTACTTC. Residues: CASSYPPQGLDDEQYF.

The V gene is TRBV5-5, the J gene TRBJ1-2, with TRBD1 matching 7 bases. V was pared by 3 bases and J by 2 bases, with 7 bases of the junction left unmatched. This CDR3 spans 15 amino acids. Per germline, CDR1 SGHKS and CDR2 YYEKEE (reference sequence). This chain's CDR3 is CASSYAGTANYGYTF. The DNA of the CDR3 is TGTGCCAGCAGCTATGCCGGGACAGCGAACTATGGCTACACCTTC.

The J gene is TRBJ2-3, the V gene TRBV5-1; D might be TRBD1 (6 bases). The CDR3 has 14 residues. The germline V gene encodes CDR1 SGHRS and CDR2 YFSETQ. V was cut by 4 bases and J by 6 bases, with 15 bases left in between. CDR3 in DNA: TGCGCCAGCAGCCCTAATGGGGGCGCGGATACGCAGTATTTT. This encodes CASSPNGGADTQYF.

The chain recombines TRBV2 with TRBJ2-1, with 7 bases matching TRBD2. This CDR3 contains 16 residues. CDR1 SNHLY and CDR2 FYNNEI come from the germline V gene. V dropped 2 bases and J dropped 4; count of bases not matched to a gene: 8. The CDR3 reads CASSERSSGIYNEQFF. DNA for the CDR3: TGTGCCAGCAGTGAAAGGTCTAGCGGCATATACAATGAGCAGTTCTTC.

The chain is built from TRBV15 and TRBJ2-5; 7 nucleotides align to TRBD1. The CDR3 totals 15 residues. The trim removed 5 bases at V and 2 bases at J, leaving 8 bases unmatched. The germline V gene encodes CDR1 LNHNV and CDR2 YYDKDF (reference sequence). CDR3 DNA: TGTGCCACCAGCGAGCTCCAGGGGGTTCAAGAGACCCAGTACTTC. This translates into CATSELQGVQETQYF.

A word on this clone: Other DNA sequences in the sample encode the same CDR3. The genes are TRBV19 and TRBJ2-1; 7 bases agree with TRBD2. Trimming at V came to 3 bases and at J to 3 bases, leaving 2 bases not matched to a gene. Germline CDR1 and CDR2: LNHDA and SQIVND (reference sequence). CDR3 length equals 14 residues. CDR3 region: CASSIGGDYNEQFF. The CDR3 DNA sequence: TGTGCCAGTAGTATTGGGGGGGACTACAATGAGCAGTTCTTC. The whole variable domain, remainder taken from reference TRBV19 and TRBJ2-1, is DGGITQSPKYLFRKEGQNVTLSCEQNLNHDAMYWYRQDPGQGLRLIYYSQIVNDFQKGDIAEGYSVSREKKESFPLTVTSAQKNPTAFYLCASSIGGDYNEQFFGPGTRLTVL.

This clone has a single count. The rearrangement uses TRBV18 and TRBJ2-7; 7 nucleotides align to TRBD1. The CDR3 runs to 13 residues. CDR1 and CDR2 (germline): KGHSH, LQKENI. V was clipped by 5 bases and J by 2 bases; unmatched bases: 3. The DNA of the CDR3 is TGTGCCAGCTCATTTGACAGGGCCTACGAGCAGTACTTC. This codes for CASSFDRAYEQYF. The variable domain in full, with the rest retrieved from reference TRBV18 and TRBJ2-7, is NAGVMQNPRHLVRRRGQEARLRCSPMKGHSHVYWYRQLPEEGLKFMVYLQKENIIDESGMPKERFSAEFPKEGPSILRIQQVVRGDSAAYFCASSFDRAYEQYFGPGTRLTVT.

This clone was found once. The chain recombines TRBV6-5 with TRBJ1-4, with no clear D. Trimming took off 0 bases at V and 5 bases at J, with 7 bases between the two ends. This CDR3 spans 14 amino acids. Per germline, CDR1 MNHEY and CDR2 SVGAGI. The CDR3 DNA reads as TGTGCCAGCAGTTACTCGAGGCCCAATGAAAAACTGTTTTTT. Translated: CASSYSRPNEKLFF.

The gene calls are TRBV5-6 and TRBJ1-5; no clear D. V was clipped by 2 bases and J by 8 bases, with 14 bases between them. This CDR3 is 14 amino acids long. Germline-derived CDR1 and CDR2 are SGHDT and YYEEEE. CDR3 sequence (DNA): TGTGCCAGCAGCTTCTTCGAGAGAATGGAGCCCCAGCATTTT. It encodes CASSFFERMEPQHF.

This chain joins TRBV27 and TRBJ1-5; 8 bases align to TRBD1. The CDR3 runs to 16 residues. Germline V gives CDR1 MNHEY, CDR2 SMNVEV (reference sequence). The V gene end was trimmed by 2 bases and the J gene end by 3 bases; junction bases not matched to a gene: 6. CDR3 region: CASSLTSTGANQPQHF. The CDR3 coding sequence is TGTGCCAGCAGTTTAACCTCGACAGGGGCCAATCAGCCCCAGCATTTT.

V usage is TRBV13 and J usage is TRBJ1-6; 8 bases match TRBD1. V trimming: 4 bases; J trimming: 7 bases; junction bases outside the gene matches: 3. The CDR3 runs to 14 residues. Germline assignment: CDR1 PRHDT and CDR2 FYEKMQ (reference sequence). The CDR3 DNA reads as TGTGCCAGCAGCTCCAGACAGGGGAATTCACCCCTCCACTTT. Its translation is CASSSRQGNSPLHF.

J is TRBJ2-1 and V is TRBV9, with 11 bases lining up with TRBD2. J was trimmed by 0 bases and V by 4 bases; bases with no gene match: 12. Germline V gives CDR1 SGDLS, CDR2 YYNGEE. This CDR3 comprises 19 residues. The CDR3 DNA reads TGTGCCAGCAGCCGAACTAGCGGGAGAGAGGGGGGCTCCTACAATGAGCAGTTCTTC. Translated: CASSRTSGREGGSYNEQFF.

V is TRBV7-2 and J is TRBJ2-1; D is possibly TRBD2 (7 bases). Trimming cost V 0 bases and J 3 bases, with 12 bases left between them. Per germline, CDR1 SGHTA and CDR2 FQGNSA. This CDR3 spans 16 amino acids. The CDR3 sequence is CASSLARGLVYNEQFF. The CDR3 region has the DNA TGTGCCAGCAGCTTAGCGCGGGGGCTAGTCTACAATGAGCAGTTCTTC.

This chain uses TRBV29-1 with TRBJ1-1, with D hard to call. Looked up from germline, CDR1 is SQVTM and CDR2 is ANQGSEA. With 4 bases removed from V and 12 bases from J, the gap between germline ends came to 12 bases. CDR3 size: 10 residues. CDR3 amino acids: CSVGQLKTFF. The CDR3 nucleotides read TGCAGCGTTGGGCAATTGAAGACTTTCTTT.

This rearrangement joins TRBV7-2 to TRBJ2-4; 10 nucleotides line up with TRBD1. The V segment lost 5 bases and the J segment 0 bases; nucleotides outside the gene matches: 7. CDR1 and CDR2 (germline): SGHTA, FQGNSA. CDR3 length: 17 amino acids. This CDR3 reads CASSPWTGGLAKNIQYF. As DNA, the CDR3 is TGTGCCAGCAGCCCGTGGACAGGGGGACTAGCCAAAAACATTCAGTACTTC.

The chain has TRBV11-2 and TRBJ1-2, with D perhaps matching TRBD1 (6 bases). Germline values: CDR1 SGHAT, CDR2 FQNNGV. V was shortened by 1 base and J by 0 bases, with 9 bases between the two germline ends. There are 15 residues in the CDR3. The CDR3 loop reads CASSLGDTANYGYTF. CDR3 nucleotide sequence: TGTGCCAGCAGCTTAGGGGACACAGCTAACTATGGCTACACCTTC.

CDR3 in DNA: TGTGCCAGCACACGGGGAGGGGTGAGGACTGAAGCTTTCTTT. This translates into CASTRGGVRTEAFF. The chain is built from TRBV6-5 and TRBJ1-1; weak D call: TRBD1 (5 bases). Germline V gene sequence: CDR1 MNHEY, CDR2 SVGAGI. Trimming shortened V by 7 bases and J by 5 bases, and 17 bases separated the two germline ends. This CDR3 is 14 amino acids long.

The chain is built from TRBV2 and TRBJ2-5; no clear D gene. V lost 6 bases, J lost 10 bases, and 12 bases lay in between. The CDR3 extends over 11 amino acids. Germline assignment: CDR1 SNHLY and CDR2 FYNNEI. The DNA of the CDR3 is TGTGCCAGCAGAACCCCACGAGGCCAGTACTTC. Translating gives CASRTPRGQYF.

This sequence joins TRBV18 and TRBJ2-3, with 15 bases that match TRBD2. J was trimmed by 0 bases and V by 3 bases; bases with no gene match: 4. Germline V CDR1 and CDR2: KGHSH, LQKENI. The CDR3 is 18 residues long. This CDR3 is CASSPGLAGGSSTDTQYF. The CDR3, as DNA: TGTGCCAGCTCACCCGGACTAGCGGGAGGGTCTAGCACAGATACGCAGTATTTT.

The chain joins TRBV18 to TRBJ1-6, with 7 bases aligning to TRBD1. V was pared by 2 bases and J by 9 bases, with 7 bases of the junction left unmatched. The CDR3 extends over 15 amino acids. CDR1 KGHSH and CDR2 LQKENI come from the germline V gene. The CDR3 region has the DNA TGTGCCAGCTCACCAACGGGCCAGGGGGGTTCACCCCTCCACTTT. Translation: CASSPTGQGGSPLHF.

The chain joins TRBV29-1 to TRBJ1-1, with D unclear. Germline V gene data show CDR1 as SQVTM and CDR2 as ANQGSEA. The CDR3 is made up of 15 amino acids. V gave up 2 bases and J gave up 10 bases, with 23 bases separating them. This chain's CDR3 is CSVEKVEGLRPRAFF. The CDR3 nucleotides read TGCAGCGTTGAAAAGGTAGAGGGCCTCAGGCCCCGAGCTTTCTTT.

The J gene is TRBJ1-2, the V gene TRBV28; D may be TRBD1 (5 bases). Germline-derived CDR1 and CDR2 are MDHEN and SYDVKM. The CDR3 runs 13 residues. The V gene lost 6 bases and the J gene lost 8 bases, with 16 bases spanning the gap. As DNA, the CDR3 is TGTGCCAGCAGGGGGGGACTAGGCAGCGGCTACACCTTC. Translating it yields CASRGGLGSGYTF.